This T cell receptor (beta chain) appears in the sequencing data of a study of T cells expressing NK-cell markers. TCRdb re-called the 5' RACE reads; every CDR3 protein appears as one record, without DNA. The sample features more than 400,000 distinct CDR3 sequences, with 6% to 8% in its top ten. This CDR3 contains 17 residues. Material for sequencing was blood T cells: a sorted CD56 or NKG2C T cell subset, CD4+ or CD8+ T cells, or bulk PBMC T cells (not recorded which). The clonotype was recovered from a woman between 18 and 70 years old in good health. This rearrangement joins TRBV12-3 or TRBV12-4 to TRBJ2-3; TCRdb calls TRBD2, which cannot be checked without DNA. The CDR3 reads CASSPTSGGAGSDTQYF.